One and the same sample provided the 5 T cell receptor beta chains below, sequenced in a study of T cell responses to AZD1222 COVID-19 vaccine. Some clones are missing from TCRdb's copy, which holds only in-frame ones; the method was immunoSEQ multiplex PCR. This table holds around 180,000 clones, 85% to 90% found once. The input for sequencing was peripheral blood, taken on day 0 of AZD1222 vaccination. The receptors come from an adult in good health.

This clone was detected once. The chain joins TRBV19 to TRBJ1-5; 9 nucleotides match TRBD1. The ends lost 5 bases at V and 0 bases at J; junction bases unmatched: 8. The CDR3 spans 17 residues. The germline CDR1 and CDR2 sequences are LNHDA and SQIVND (reference sequence). The CDR3, as DNA: TGTGCCAGTAGTCAACCCGGGACAGGGTATAGCAATCAGCCCCAGCATTTT. It encodes CASSQPGTGYSNQPQHF.

The chain joins TRBV7-2 to TRBJ1-2; maybe TRBD1 (6 bases). The CDR3 is made up of 17 amino acids. The ends were cut back, 5 bases at V and 3 bases at J, with 22 bases in the middle. The germline CDR1 and CDR2 sequences are SGHTA and FQGNSA. The CDR3 loop is CASSPSRWRGPYYGYTF. The DNA of the CDR3 is TGTGCCAGCAGCCCTAGCCGGTGGCGGGGGCCGTACTATGGCTACACCTTC.

As DNA, the CDR3 is TGCGCCAGCAGCTGGAGGGCCCAAAACGAAAAACTGTTTTTT. This sequence encodes CASSWRAQNEKLFF. The chain joins TRBV5-1 to TRBJ1-4; D remains unclear. Germline CDR1 reads SGHRS; CDR2 reads YFSETQ. This CDR3 is 14 amino acids long. Between the trimmed V and J ends, which lost 3 bases and 8 bases, there was a span of 14 bases. Full variable domain (remainder filled in from reference TRBV5-1 and TRBJ1-4): KAGVTQTPRYLIKTRGQQVTLSCSPISGHRSVSWYQQTPGQGLQFLFEYFSETQRNKGNFPGRFSGRQFSNSRSEMNVSTLELGDSALYLCASSWRAQNEKLFFGSGTQLSVL.

V usage is TRBV3-1 (or the pseudogene TRBV3-2) and J usage is TRBJ1-2, with D unclear. The CDR3 consists of 15 residues. The germline V and J ends were trimmed by 2 bases and 6 bases, with 16 bases remaining between them. From germline, CDR1 is LGHDT and CDR2 YNNKEL (reference sequence). The CDR3 DNA reads TGTGCCAGCAGCCAAAGTTTCCGGCTTGGCGATGGCTACACCTTC. It translates to CASSQSFRLGDGYTF.

The chain has TRBV9 and TRBJ2-5, with 11 bases aligning to TRBD2. After removal of 0 bases from V and 4 bases from J, the junction contained 5 bases not matched to a gene. The CDR3 extends over 16 amino acids. CDR1 SGDLS and CDR2 YYNGEE come from the germline V gene. CDR3 nucleotides: TGTGCCAGCAGCGTAGTTGGTCTAGCGGGAGGAGAGACCCAGTACTTC. Its translation: CASSVVGLAGGETQYF.